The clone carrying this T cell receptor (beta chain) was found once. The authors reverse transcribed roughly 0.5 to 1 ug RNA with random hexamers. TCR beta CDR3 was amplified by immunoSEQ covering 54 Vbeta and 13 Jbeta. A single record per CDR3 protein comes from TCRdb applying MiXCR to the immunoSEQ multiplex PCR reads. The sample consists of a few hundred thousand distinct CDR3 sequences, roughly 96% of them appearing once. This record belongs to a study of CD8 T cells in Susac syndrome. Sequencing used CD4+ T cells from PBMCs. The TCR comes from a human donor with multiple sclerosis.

In DNA form, the CDR3 reads TGCAGCGTTGTTACAGGGGCAGGCCTCTCCTACGAGCAGTACTTC. Encoded protein: CSVVTGAGLSYEQYF. The V call is TRBV29-1, the J call TRBJ2-7; TRBD1 agrees at 7 bases. Germline CDR1 and CDR2: SQVTM and ANQGSEA. The CDR3 runs to 15 residues. Trimming cost V 4 bases and J 0 bases; bases outside gene matches: 9.